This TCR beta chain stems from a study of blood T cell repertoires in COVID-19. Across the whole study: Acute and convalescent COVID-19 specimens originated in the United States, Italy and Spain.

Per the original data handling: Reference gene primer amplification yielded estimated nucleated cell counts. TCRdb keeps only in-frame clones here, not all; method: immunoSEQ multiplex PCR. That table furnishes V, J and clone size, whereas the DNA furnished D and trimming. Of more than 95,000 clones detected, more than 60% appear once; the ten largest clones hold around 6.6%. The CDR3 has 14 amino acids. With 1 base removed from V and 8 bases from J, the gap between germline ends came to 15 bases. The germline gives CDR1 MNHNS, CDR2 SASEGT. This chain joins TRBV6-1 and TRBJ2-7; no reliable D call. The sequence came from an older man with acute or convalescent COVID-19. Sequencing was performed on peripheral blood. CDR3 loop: CASSEEAAASKQYF. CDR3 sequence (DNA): TGTGCCAGCAGTGAAGAGGCGGCTGCCAGTAAGCAGTACTTC.